Each of the 32 T cell receptor beta chains below was sequenced from the same sample in a study of technical replicates of blood from a handful of donors. The data were produced by immunoSEQ multiplex PCR, yet TCRdb's version contains in-frame clones alone and is incomplete. The sample holds 50,000 to 70,000 clones, about nine tenths seen once. Sequencing was performed on PBMCs. The receptors come from a human donor in good health. Some clones in this sample may be carry-over from other donors' samples.

In this sample, this clone turned up a few times. The CDR3 DNA follows: TGTGCCAGCAGTAGGCAGGGGGCGAGCACTGAAGCTTTCTTT. It translates to CASSRQGASTEAFF. The chain couples TRBV2 to TRBJ1-1, with 8 bases that match TRBD1. The CDR3 contains 14 residues. Germline assignment: CDR1 SNHLY and CDR2 FYNNEI. V dropped 5 bases and J dropped 4; count of bases not matched to a gene: 6.

This rearrangement joins TRBV7-2 to TRBJ2-3, with 7 positions matching TRBD2. The V segment lost 1 base and the J segment 6 bases; nucleotides outside the gene matches: 10. CDR1 is SGHTA, CDR2 FQGNSA, per germline. The CDR3 runs to 16 residues. The CDR3: CASSLDGGGGGDTQYF. CDR3 nucleotide sequence: TGTGCCAGCAGCTTAGACGGCGGGGGAGGCGGGGATACGCAGTATTTT. The entire variable domain, with the rest obtained from reference TRBV7-2 and TRBJ2-3, is as follows: GAGVSQSPSNKVTEKGKDVELRCDPISGHTALYWYRQSLGQGLEFLIYFQGNSAPDKSGLPSDRFSAERTGGSVSTLTIQRTQQEDSAVYLCASSLDGGGGGDTQYFGPGTRLTVL.

This rearrangement joins TRBV6-6 to TRBJ2-5; D might be TRBD1 (7 bases). CDR1 and CDR2 from the germline V gene are MNHNY and SVGAGI (reference sequence). The CDR3 sequence is 15 residues long. V dropped 0 bases and J dropped 5 bases, with 13 bases sitting between them. CDR3 residues: CASSYSQTGRETQYF. For the CDR3, the DNA is TGTGCCAGCAGTTACTCCCAGACAGGGAGGGAGACCCAGTACTTC.

V gene TRBV5-6 combines with J gene TRBJ2-3; 11 nucleotides align to TRBD1. Germline CDR1 reads SGHDT; CDR2 reads YYEEEE. This CDR3 spans 16 amino acids. Trimming at V came to 1 base and at J to 3 bases, leaving 4 bases not matched to a gene. The CDR3 is CASSLLDRGLTDTQYF. The CDR3 DNA sequence: TGTGCCAGCAGCTTGCTGGACAGGGGGCTAACAGATACGCAGTATTTT.

The V gene is TRBV7-9, the J gene TRBJ2-5, with TRBD2 as a possible D gene (6 bases). CDR1 is SEHNR, CDR2 FQNEAQ, per germline (reference sequence). V dropped 5 bases and J dropped 4 bases, with 14 bases sitting between them. The CDR3 is made up of 14 amino acids. The CDR3 sequence is CASSPGTPAETQYF. CDR3 nucleotides: TGTGCCAGCAGCCCCGGGACTCCCGCAGAGACCCAGTACTTC.

The rearrangement uses TRBV12-5 and TRBJ1-2, with 9 positions matching TRBD1. The ends lost 0 bases at V and 7 bases at J; junction bases unmatched: 6. The CDR3 has 15 amino acids. Germline CDR1 and CDR2: LGHNT and FRNRAP. CDR3 amino acids: CASGLVTGGFGGYTF. CDR3 nucleotide sequence: TGTGCTAGTGGTTTGGTAACAGGGGGCTTCGGTGGCTACACCTTC.

J is TRBJ2-3 and V is TRBV4-2; 10 nucleotides match TRBD2. Losses at the gene ends were 0 bases for V and 8 bases for J; bases not matched to a gene: 5. The germline CDR1 and CDR2 sequences are LGHNA and YNFKEQ. CDR3 length equals 15 residues. CDR3 protein: CASSQDQAGGRTQYF. DNA for the CDR3: TGTGCCAGCAGCCAAGATCAAGCGGGGGGGCGTACGCAGTATTTT.

V usage is TRBV4-3 and J usage is TRBJ1-2; 8 bases are shared with TRBD1. Trimming at V came to 5 bases and at J to 4 bases, leaving 3 bases not matched to a gene. This CDR3 has 13 amino acids. Germline assignment: CDR1 LGHNA and CDR2 YSLEER. Here the CDR3 DNA reads TGCGCCAGCAGCGAAACAGGGGGCTATGGCTACACCTTC. It encodes CASSETGGYGYTF.

The chain links TRBV2 to TRBJ1-5, with no clear D. Germline CDR1 and CDR2: SNHLY and FYNNEI. V was shortened by 3 bases and J by 2 bases, with 8 bases between the two germline ends. This CDR3 has 14 residues. As DNA, the CDR3 is TGTGCCAGCAGTGACACCTATGGCAATCAGCCCCAGCATTTT. Translated, it gives CASSDTYGNQPQHF. Using reference TRBV2 and TRBJ1-5 for the parts outside the CDR3, the full variable domain is EPEVTQTPSHQVTQMGQEVILRCVPISNHLYFYWYRQILGQKVEFLVSFYNNEISEKSEIFDDQFSVERPDGSNFTLKIRSTKLEDSAMYFCASSDTYGNQPQHFGDGTRLSIL.

The J gene is TRBJ2-1, the V gene TRBV6-5; tentative D call: TRBD2 (5 bases). There are 15 residues in the CDR3. Germline loops: CDR1 MNHEY, CDR2 SVGAGI. Trimming removed 1 base at V and 6 bases at J, with 13 bases between. In DNA, the CDR3 is TGTGCCAGCAGTTACTTCCTAGCCGGATCCAATGAGCAGTTCTTC. Protein sequence: CASSYFLAGSNEQFF.

The CDR3 reads CASSPVGTGNYEQYF. In DNA, the CDR3 is TGTGCCAGCAGCCCAGTTGGGACAGGGAACTACGAGCAGTACTTC. This chain links TRBV6-5 with TRBJ2-7, with 9 bases matching TRBD1. Germline V CDR1 and CDR2: MNHEY, SVGAGI. The V segment lost 6 bases and the J segment 3 bases; nucleotides outside the gene matches: 9. This CDR3 contains 15 residues.

Here the CDR3 DNA reads TGTGCTAGTGGTGTAGCGGGAGGGCCCGGTGAGACCCAGTACTTC. This codes for CASGVAGGPGETQYF. The rearrangement uses TRBV12-5 and TRBJ2-5; TRBD2 matches 11 bases. The germline V gene encodes CDR1 LGHNT and CDR2 FRNRAP. The V segment lost 5 bases and the J segment 5 bases; nucleotides outside the gene matches: 7. CDR3 length equals 15 residues.

This clone was counted a single time. This chain joins TRBV6-5 and TRBJ1-3; 8 bases map to TRBD1. With 9 bases clipped from V and 4 bases from J, the junction kept 5 bases outside the gene matches. The CDR3 is 13 amino acids. The germline CDR1 and CDR2 sequences are MNHEY and SVGAGI. In DNA form, the CDR3 reads TGTGCCAGTTCAGGGGGCTCAGGAAACACCATATATTTT. Protein product: CASSGGSGNTIYF.

Turning to this clone: Other DNA sequences within the sample encode an identical CDR3. The chain combines TRBV5-1 with TRBJ2-1; TRBD2 matches 9 bases. CDR1 SGHRS and CDR2 YFSETQ come from the germline V gene. This CDR3 is 14 amino acids long. V lost 5 bases to trimming and J lost 2 bases; unmatched junction nucleotides: 2. For the CDR3, the DNA is TGCGCCAGCAGTTCTAGCGGGGCCTACAATGAGCAGTTCTTC. Translation: CASSSSGAYNEQFF.

The chain recombines TRBV15 with TRBJ2-7; D is unclear. Deletions cut 1 base from V and 4 bases from J, with 14 bases between. The germline V gene encodes CDR1 LNHNV and CDR2 YYDKDF (reference sequence). This CDR3 has 15 residues. CDR3 sequence reads: CATSRARGGQYEQYF. For the CDR3, the DNA is TGTGCCACCAGCAGAGCCCGTGGCGGCCAGTACGAGCAGTACTTC.

The chain uses TRBV15 and TRBJ1-6; 9 positions agree with TRBD1. Per the germline V gene, CDR1 is LNHNV and CDR2 is YYDKDF (reference sequence). The CDR3 loop spans 17 amino acids. V lost 3 bases and J lost 10; bases outside the gene matches: 13. In nucleotides, the CDR3 is TGTGCCACCAGCAGTGGGAACAGGGGGCGGTTTGGATCACCCCTCCACTTT. Translation: CATSSGNRGRFGSPLHF.

The V and J genes are TRBV5-4 and TRBJ2-2; a possible D gene is TRBD2 (5 bases). Germline CDR1 reads SGHNT; CDR2 reads YYREEE (reference sequence). Trimming shortened V by 5 bases and J by 5 bases, and 10 bases separated the two germline ends. This CDR3 spans 13 amino acids. CDR3 sequence: CASRTPGTGELFF. CDR3 DNA sequence: TGTGCCAGCAGGACGCCGGGAACCGGGGAGCTGTTTTTT.

V and J are TRBV19 and TRBJ2-1; 10 nucleotides align to TRBD1. V shed 5 bases and J 12 bases; nucleotides not matched to a gene: 16. Looked up from germline, CDR1 is LNHDA and CDR2 is SQIVND (reference sequence). CDR3 size: 16 residues. The CDR3 DNA is TGTGCCAGTAGTCCCCGACAGGGGGCGATTTCGTTGGGGCAGTTCTTC. Protein: CASSPRQGAISLGQFF.

This chain joins TRBV4-3 and TRBJ2-3; 13 nucleotides align to TRBD2. The junction had 5 bases not matched to a gene; V was cut back by 3 bases and J by 2 bases. The CDR3 extends over 17 amino acids. CDR1 LGHNA and CDR2 YSLEER come from the germline V gene. The CDR3 here is CASSHGTSGTLTDTQYF. In DNA form, the CDR3 reads TGCGCCAGCAGCCACGGGACTAGCGGGACCCTCACAGATACGCAGTATTTT.

This chain uses TRBV6-1 with TRBJ1-2; 7 bases map to TRBD1. V was pared by 9 bases and J by 4 bases, with 8 bases of the junction left unmatched. CDR1 is MNHNS, CDR2 SASEGT, per germline. This CDR3 is 13 amino acids long. The CDR3 DNA sequence: TGTGCCAGTGCCGGGGACAGATTCTATGGCTACACCTTC. Translated, it gives CASAGDRFYGYTF.

The DNA for the CDR3 is TGTGCCAGCAGCCAAACGGGGGATACTAGCGGGAGTGAGGATGAGCAGTTCTTC. It is translated as CASSQTGDTSGSEDEQFF. The J gene is TRBJ2-1, the V gene TRBV16; the match to TRBD2 covers 11 bases. Germline lookup yields CDR1 KGHSY and CDR2 FQNENV. J was trimmed by 8 bases and V by 2 bases; bases with no gene match: 14. This CDR3 comprises 18 residues.

The V gene is TRBV12-2, the J gene TRBJ1-5; the table's D call, TRBD1, was not checked against the DNA. TRBV12-2 is flagged as a pseudogene. The CDR3 spans 22 residues. The CDR3 is CASRLASAISPNRQASNQPQHF. The CDR3 DNA reads TGTGCAAGTCGCTTAGCTTCGGCCATCAGTCCCAATAGACAGGCTAGCAATCAGCCCCAGCATTTT.

The V call is TRBV18, the J call TRBJ2-1; 9 bases line up with TRBD2. J gave up 0 bases and V 3 bases, and 6 bases lay outside the gene matches. Germline CDR1 KGHSH, CDR2 LQKENI. The CDR3 has 17 residues. The CDR3 coding sequence is TGTGCCAGCTCACCCGAAGGTAGCGGGAGCTCCTACAATGAGCAGTTCTTC. Protein: CASSPEGSGSSYNEQFF.

J is TRBJ1-3 and V is TRBV6-5, with D possibly matching TRBD1 (6 bases). CDR1 is MNHEY and CDR2 is SVGAGI in the germline V gene. The length of the CDR3 is 15 residues. V shed 4 bases and J shed 2 bases, with 12 bases lying between them. DNA for the CDR3: TGTGCCAGCAGTTTACAGGGATACCCTGGAAACACCATATATTTT. Translated: CASSLQGYPGNTIYF.

The chain recombines TRBV18 with TRBJ2-1, with TRBD2 matching over 8 bases. The germline CDR1 and CDR2 sequences are KGHSH and LQKENI. The CDR3 length is 15 residues. The J segment lost 7 bases and the V segment lost 2 bases, leaving 7 bases of the junction unmatched. The CDR3 region has the DNA TGTGCCAGCTCACCATCGGCGGGAGGTCAAAATGAGCAGTTCTTC. This gives the protein CASSPSAGGQNEQFF.

This chain joins TRBV5-6 and TRBJ2-2; D is perhaps TRBD2 (5 bases). Germline CDR1 reads SGHDT; CDR2 reads YYEEEE. This CDR3 is 15 amino acids long. V shed 4 bases and J shed 8 bases, with 18 bases lying between them. The CDR3 loop is CASSGRGSFAGELFF. CDR3 bases: TGTGCCAGCAGCGGTCGGGGATCATTTGCGGGGGAGCTGTTTTTT. The complete variable domain, with remaining parts taken from reference TRBV5-6 and TRBJ2-2, reads DAGVTQSPTHLIKTRGQQVTLRCSPKSGHDTVSWYQQALGQGPQFIFQYYEEEERQRGNFPDRFSGHQFPNYSSELNVNALLLGDSALYLCASSGRGSFAGELFFGEGSRLTVL.

The chain uses TRBV5-4 and TRBJ1-2; 8 bases align to TRBD1. V lost 4 bases, J lost 4 bases, and 6 bases stayed unmatched. The germline CDR1 and CDR2 sequences are SGHNT and YYREEE (reference sequence). CDR3 length equals 14 residues. CDR3 sequence (DNA): TGTGCCAGCAGCAGACTCGACAGGGGCTATGGCTACACCTTC. Translating it yields CASSRLDRGYGYTF.

The chain carries TRBV11-2 and TRBJ2-3, with no clear D. Trimming shortened V by 0 bases and J by 1 base, and 8 bases separated the two germline ends. This CDR3 is 15 amino acids long. Germline-derived CDR1 and CDR2 are SGHAT and FQNNGV. The CDR3 nucleotides are TGTGCCAGCAGCTTAGACCTGGGCGGCACAGATACGCAGTATTTT. Its translation is CASSLDLGGTDTQYF.

This chain links TRBV7-9 with TRBJ2-1; TRBD1 is a possible D gene (7 bases). Trimming took off 1 base at V and 7 bases at J, with 11 bases between the two ends. The CDR3 extends over 14 amino acids. Germline values: CDR1 SEHNR, CDR2 FQNEAQ (reference sequence). CDR3 sequence: CASSLGSGGNEQFF. As DNA, the CDR3 is TGTGCCAGCAGCTTAGGTTCAGGGGGGAATGAGCAGTTCTTC.

Only one count was recorded for this clone. The V gene is TRBV11-3, the J gene TRBJ2-2, with TRBD1 matching over 9 bases. This CDR3 has 17 residues. J gave up 3 bases and V 5 bases, and 10 bases lay outside the gene matches. The germline V gene has CDR1 SGHNT and CDR2 YENEEA. In DNA, the CDR3 is TGTGCCAGCAGCCAAGACAGGGGGATAACGGACACCGGGGAGCTGTTTTTT. It translates to CASSQDRGITDTGELFF.

This clone was detected only a few times. J is TRBJ1-6 and V is TRBV6-5; no definite D call. This CDR3 has 14 amino acids. Trimming removed 7 bases from V and 12 bases from J, with 19 bases in between. Per germline, CDR1 MNHEY and CDR2 SVGAGI. This CDR3 reads CASTPGGNPEPLHF. The CDR3 DNA reads as TGTGCCAGCACCCCGGGAGGAAACCCGGAACCCCTCCACTTT.

The rearrangement uses TRBV11-2 and TRBJ2-6, with D unresolved. Trimming cost V 5 bases and J 0 bases, with 5 bases left between them. Per germline, CDR1 SGHAT and CDR2 FQNNGV. The CDR3 is 14 amino acids. CDR3 in amino acids: CASSTYSGANVLTF. The CDR3 coding sequence is TGTGCCAGCAGCACATACTCTGGGGCCAACGTCCTGACTTTC.